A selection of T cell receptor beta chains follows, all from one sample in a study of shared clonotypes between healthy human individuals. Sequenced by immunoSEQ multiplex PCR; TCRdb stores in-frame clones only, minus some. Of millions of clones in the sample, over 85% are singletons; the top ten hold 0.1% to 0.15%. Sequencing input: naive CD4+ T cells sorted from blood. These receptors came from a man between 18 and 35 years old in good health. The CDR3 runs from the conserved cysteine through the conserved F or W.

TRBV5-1	CASNKDIRSANYGYTF
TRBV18	CASSPMNTEAFF
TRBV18	CASSPTSGRNEQFF
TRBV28	CATLGNVNTEAFF
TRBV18	CASSLSGILYEQYF
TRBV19	CASAGAAVGSPLHF
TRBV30	CAWSPMSSGNTIYF
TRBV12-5	CASGPSSIGPTEAFF
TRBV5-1	CASSLRDAGDTQYF
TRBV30	CAWGPWGTYEQYF
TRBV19	CASSIGTANYGYTF
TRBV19	CASSSIGTANTEAFF
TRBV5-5	CASSYPNTDTQYF
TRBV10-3	CAISESTDRAEAFF
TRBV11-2	CASSTSGGRETQYF
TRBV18	CASSRTTQETQYF
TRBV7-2	CASSLATFGEQFF
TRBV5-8	CASSPGQLIGNSPLHF
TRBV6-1	CATMGTGNKNIQYF
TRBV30	CAWQPGQDTEAFF
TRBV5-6	CASSYTGGGTEAFF
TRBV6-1	CASSKTGENTEAFF
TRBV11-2	CASSFDRGSYNEQFF
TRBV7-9	CASSLRGGEDTEAFF
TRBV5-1	CASSRLTVTEAFF
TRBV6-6	CASSPQWGYDSYEQYF
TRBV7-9	CASRADGTNYGYTF
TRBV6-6	CASSYQAGYNYEQYF
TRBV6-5	CASRRGVEKLFF
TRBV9	CASSPTTSPTSTDTQYF
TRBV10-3	CAISESLVVTNEKLFF
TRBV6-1	CASSFGTASGYTF
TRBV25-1	CASSWGQETQYF
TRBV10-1	CASSAARMNTEAFF
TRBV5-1	CASRPGTGAQTEAFF
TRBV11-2	CASSSQGLVEKLFF
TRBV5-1	CASSSGQGRHEQYF
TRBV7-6	CASSLEPGGQPQHF
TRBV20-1	CSASQETQYF
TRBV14	CASSQDLRSPLHF
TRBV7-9	CASSRGWDTSVHEQYF
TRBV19	CASSMTGSNQPQHF
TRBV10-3	CAISESGKAYEQYF
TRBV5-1	CASSTMDRGSGGYTF
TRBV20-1	CSARGGGTGYF
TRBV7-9	CASSPLTGKETQYF
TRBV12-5	CASGLAGRNEQFF
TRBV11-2	CASSLGPGGYEQYF
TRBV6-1	CASRRLAGIDTQYF
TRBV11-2	CASNAGAEQFF
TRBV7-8	CASSSRPTTGDSNQPQHF
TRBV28	CASSFGQGRYGYTF
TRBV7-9	CASSSTVNTEAFF
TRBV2	CASSDSRLYNSPLHF
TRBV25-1	CASSEPGQSYNEQFF